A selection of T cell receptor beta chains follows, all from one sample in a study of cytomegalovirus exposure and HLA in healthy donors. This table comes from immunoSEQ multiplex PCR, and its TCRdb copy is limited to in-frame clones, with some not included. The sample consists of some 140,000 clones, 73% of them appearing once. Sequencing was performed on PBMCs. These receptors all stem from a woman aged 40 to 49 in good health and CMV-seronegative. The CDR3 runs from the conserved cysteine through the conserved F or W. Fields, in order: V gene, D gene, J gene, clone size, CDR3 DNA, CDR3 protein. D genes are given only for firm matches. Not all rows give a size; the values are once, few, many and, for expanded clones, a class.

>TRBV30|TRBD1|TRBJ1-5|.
TGTGCCTGGAGGGTAGCGCGACGGGACAGGGGGCGAGGGGGGACTAGCAATCAGCCCCAGCATTTT
CAWRVARRDRGRGGTSNQPQHF
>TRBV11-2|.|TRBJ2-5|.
TGTGCCAGCAGTCGATCTACAGGGCGGGAGACCCAGTACTTC
CASSRSTGRETQYF
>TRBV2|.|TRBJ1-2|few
TGTGCCAGCAGTTACAGACAGGACCGGGGCTACACCTTC
CASSYRQDRGYTF
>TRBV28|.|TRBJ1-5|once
TGTGCCAGCAGTTTACCGGGAGATCAGCCCCAGCATTTT
CASSLPGDQPQHF
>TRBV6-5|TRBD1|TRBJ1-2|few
TGTGCCAGCAGAAAACAGGGGCCGGCTAACTATGGCTACACCTTC
CASRKQGPANYGYTF
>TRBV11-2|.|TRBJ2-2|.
TGTGCCAGCAGCTTAACTCCGAACACCGGGGAGCTGTTTTTT
CASSLTPNTGELFF
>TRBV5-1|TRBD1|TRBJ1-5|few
TGCGCCAGCAGCTTGGGGGGACAGGGGGCCCAGCCCCAGCATTTT
CASSLGGQGAQPQHF
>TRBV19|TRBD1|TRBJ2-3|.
TGTGCCAGCACTTCAGGGGGTGGAACAGATACGCAGTATTTT
CASTSGGGTDTQYF
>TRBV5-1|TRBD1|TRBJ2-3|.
TGCGCCAGCAGCACGGGACAGGGTCCCACAGATACGCAGTATTTT
CASSTGQGPTDTQYF
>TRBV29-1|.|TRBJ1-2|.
TGCAGCGCCGGACAGTTGCTTAACTATGGCTACACCTTC
CSAGQLLNYGYTF
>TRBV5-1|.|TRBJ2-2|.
TGCGCCAGCAGCTTGGGTACAGGCTCCACCGGGGAGCTGTTTTTT
CASSLGTGSTGELFF
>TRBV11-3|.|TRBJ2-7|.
TGTGCCAGCAGTCCGGGATTGAGCTCCTACGAGCAGTACTTC
CASSPGLSSYEQYF
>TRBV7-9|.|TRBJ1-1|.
TGTGCCAGCAGCTCGGACTTGCCGGGCACTGAAGCTTTCTTT
CASSSDLPGTEAFF